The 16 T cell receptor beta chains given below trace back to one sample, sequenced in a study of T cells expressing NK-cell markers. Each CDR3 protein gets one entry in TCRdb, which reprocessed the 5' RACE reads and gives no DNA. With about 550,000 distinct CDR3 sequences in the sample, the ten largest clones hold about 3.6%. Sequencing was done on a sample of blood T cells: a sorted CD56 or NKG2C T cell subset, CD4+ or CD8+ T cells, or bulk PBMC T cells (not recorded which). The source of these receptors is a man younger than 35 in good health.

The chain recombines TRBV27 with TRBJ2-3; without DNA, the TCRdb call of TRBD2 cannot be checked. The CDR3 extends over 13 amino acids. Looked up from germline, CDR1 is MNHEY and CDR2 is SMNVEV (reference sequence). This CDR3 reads CASSHGTLDTQYF.

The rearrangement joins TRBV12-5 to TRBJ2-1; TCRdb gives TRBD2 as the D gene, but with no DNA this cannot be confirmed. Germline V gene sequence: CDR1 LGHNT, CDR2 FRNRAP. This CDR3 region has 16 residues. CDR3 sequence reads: CASARGGLAVYNEQFF.

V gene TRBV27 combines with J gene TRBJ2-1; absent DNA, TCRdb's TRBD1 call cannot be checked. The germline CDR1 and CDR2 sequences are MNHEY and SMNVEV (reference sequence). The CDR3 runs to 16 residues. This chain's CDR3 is CASGLPWGPKYNEQFF.

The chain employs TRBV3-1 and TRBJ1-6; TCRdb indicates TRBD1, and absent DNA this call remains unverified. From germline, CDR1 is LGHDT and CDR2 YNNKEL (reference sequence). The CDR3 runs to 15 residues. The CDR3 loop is CASSQDGQGFSPLHF.

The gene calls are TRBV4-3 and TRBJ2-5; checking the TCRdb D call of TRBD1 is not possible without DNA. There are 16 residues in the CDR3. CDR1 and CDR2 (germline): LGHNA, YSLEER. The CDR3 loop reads CASSQVNRDSSETQYF.

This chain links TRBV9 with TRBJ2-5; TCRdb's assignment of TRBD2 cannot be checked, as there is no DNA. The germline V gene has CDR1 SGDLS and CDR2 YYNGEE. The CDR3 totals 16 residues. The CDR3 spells CASSDRLAGEGETQYF.

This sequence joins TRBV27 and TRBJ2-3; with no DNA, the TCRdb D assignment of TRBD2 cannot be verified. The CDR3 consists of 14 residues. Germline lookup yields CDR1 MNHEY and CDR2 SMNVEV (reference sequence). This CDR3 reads CASSPMDSTDTQYF.

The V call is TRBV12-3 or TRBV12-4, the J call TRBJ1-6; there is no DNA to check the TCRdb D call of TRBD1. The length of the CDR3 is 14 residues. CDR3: CASSPGASSSPLHF.

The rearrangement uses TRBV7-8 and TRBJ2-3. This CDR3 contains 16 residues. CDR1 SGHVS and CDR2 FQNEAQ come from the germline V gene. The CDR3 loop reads CASSQSFAVRTDTQYF.

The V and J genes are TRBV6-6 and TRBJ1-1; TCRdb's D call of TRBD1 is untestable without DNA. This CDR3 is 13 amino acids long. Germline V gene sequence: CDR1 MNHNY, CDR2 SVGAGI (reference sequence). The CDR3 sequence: CASSRTRAVSAFF.

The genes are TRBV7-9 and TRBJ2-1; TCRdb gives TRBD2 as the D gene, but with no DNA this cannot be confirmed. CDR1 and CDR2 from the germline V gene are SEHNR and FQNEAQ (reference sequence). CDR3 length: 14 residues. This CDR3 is CASSITSDRNEQFF.

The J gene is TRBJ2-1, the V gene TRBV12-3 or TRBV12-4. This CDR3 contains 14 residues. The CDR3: CASSLLASYNEQFF.

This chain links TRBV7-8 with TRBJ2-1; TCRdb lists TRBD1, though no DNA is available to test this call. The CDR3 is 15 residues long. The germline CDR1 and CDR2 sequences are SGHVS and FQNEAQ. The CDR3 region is CASSFQGTGVEEQFF.

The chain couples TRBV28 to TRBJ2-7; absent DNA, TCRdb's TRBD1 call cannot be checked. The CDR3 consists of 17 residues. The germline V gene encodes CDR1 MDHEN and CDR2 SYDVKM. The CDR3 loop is CASHMSPPGTGAYEQYF.

The CDR3 loop reads CASSYLSAPRGPDTQYF. The chain links TRBV6-2 or TRBV6-3 to TRBJ2-3; TCRdb gives TRBD1 as the D gene, but with no DNA this cannot be confirmed. Germline loops: CDR1 MNHEY, CDR2 SVGEGT. The CDR3 contains 17 residues.

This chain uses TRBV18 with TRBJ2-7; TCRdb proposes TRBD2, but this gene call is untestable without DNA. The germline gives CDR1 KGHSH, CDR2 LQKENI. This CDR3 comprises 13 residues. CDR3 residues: CASSPGAGYEQYF.